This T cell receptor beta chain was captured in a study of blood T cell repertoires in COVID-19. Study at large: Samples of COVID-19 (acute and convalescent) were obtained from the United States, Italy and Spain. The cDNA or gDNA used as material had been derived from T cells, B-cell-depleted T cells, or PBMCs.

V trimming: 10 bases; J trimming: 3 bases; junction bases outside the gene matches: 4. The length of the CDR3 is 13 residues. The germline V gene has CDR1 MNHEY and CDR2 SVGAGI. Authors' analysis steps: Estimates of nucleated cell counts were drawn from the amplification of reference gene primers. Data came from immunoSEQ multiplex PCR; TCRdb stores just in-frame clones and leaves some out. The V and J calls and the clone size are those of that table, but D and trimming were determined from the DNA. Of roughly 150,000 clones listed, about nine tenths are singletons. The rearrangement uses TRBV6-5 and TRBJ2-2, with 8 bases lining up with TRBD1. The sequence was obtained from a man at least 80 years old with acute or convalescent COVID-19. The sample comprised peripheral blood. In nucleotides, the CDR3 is TGTGCCATCCAGGGGGCTCACACCGGGGAGCTGTTTTTT. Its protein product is CAIQGAHTGELFF.